This T cell receptor (beta chain) came from a study of blood T cell repertoires in COVID-19. Study overall: Italy, Spain and the United States were the sources of the convalescent and acute COVID-19 samples.

The germline V gene has CDR1 SGHTA and CDR2 FQGTGA. This CDR3 is 13 amino acids long. The ends were cut back, 4 bases at V and 5 bases at J, with 11 bases in the middle. The repertoire was sequenced with immunoSEQ multiplex PCR; TCRdb's copy has only in-frame clones and lacks some. The sample comprises fewer than 250,000 clones, approximately 90% of which are singletons, and over 0.75% rests with the top ten. This clonotype originated in a man between 50 and 59 years old who had been exposed to COVID-19. The material sequenced was PBMCs or T cells enriched from blood (not recorded which). J is TRBJ2-5 and V is TRBV7-3, with a possible D match to TRBD2 (5 bases). The CDR3 bases are TGTGCCAGCAGCTCCAGACGCGGGGAGACCCAGTACTTC. It is translated as CASSSRRGETQYF.